One sample yielded the 13 T cell receptor beta chains listed below, sequenced in a study of blood T cell repertoires in COVID-19. Data came from immunoSEQ multiplex PCR; TCRdb stores just in-frame clones and leaves some out. Counted here are about 150,000 clones, 80% occurring once; the ten biggest clones make up over 0.5%. Sequences were obtained from peripheral blood. Receptors originate from a man in his 60s with acute or convalescent COVID-19.

The CDR3, as DNA: TGCGCCAGCAGCTTGGAGTCTACTCTCAAAGCCTACGAGCAGTACTTC. Protein sequence: CASSLESTLKAYEQYF. The V and J genes are TRBV5-1 and TRBJ2-7; unclear D gene. CDR3 size: 16 residues. The V end lost 0 bases, the J end lost 2 bases, and 15 bases lay between the germline ends. In germline, CDR1 is SGHRS, CDR2 YFSETQ.

In nucleotides, the CDR3 is TGTGCCAGCAGACTAAAGAGTCTATTCGGGGAGCTGTTTTTT. It codes for CASRLKSLFGELFF. The genes are TRBV6-5 and TRBJ2-2; D unresolved. There are 14 residues in the CDR3. Trimming left V 6 bases short and J 7 bases short, with 15 bases between. Germline values: CDR1 MNHEY, CDR2 SVGAGI.

This clone was counted a single time. This chain connects TRBV10-3 to TRBJ2-6, with D uncertain. V lost 10 bases and J 4 bases, leaving 8 bases between the germline ends. CDR3 length: 12 residues. Germline CDR1 and CDR2: ENHRY and SYGVKD. In DNA form, the CDR3 reads TGTGCCAGCAACTCAGGGGCCAACGTCCTGACTTTC. Encoded protein: CASNSGANVLTF.

J is TRBJ2-7 and V is TRBV15; 9 bases agree with TRBD1. This CDR3 is built from 13 residues. With V trimmed by 6 bases and J by 5 bases, 5 bases remained unmatched. The germline CDR1 and CDR2 sequences are LNHNV and YYDKDF (reference sequence). The CDR3 reads CATRGTGPHEQYF. As DNA, the CDR3 is TGTGCCACCAGAGGGACAGGGCCGCACGAGCAGTACTTC.

This chain uses TRBV5-4 with TRBJ2-2; 7 nucleotides agree with TRBD2. CDR3 length: 17 amino acids. CDR1 and CDR2 from the germline V gene are SGHNT and YYREEE (reference sequence). Trimming cost V 6 bases and J 7 bases; bases outside gene matches: 18. CDR3 DNA: TGTGCCAGCACCAGACAAACTAGCGCTGTATCGGTCGGGGAGCTGTTTTTT. As protein: CASTRQTSAVSVGELFF.

This chain connects TRBV11-2 to TRBJ1-2, with 7 bases identical to TRBD1. CDR1 is SGHAT and CDR2 is FQNNGV in the germline V gene. With 3 bases clipped from V and 5 bases from J, the junction kept 0 bases outside the gene matches. The CDR3 is 12 amino acids. This CDR3 is CASSLGQYGYTF. CDR3 nucleotide sequence: TGTGCCAGCAGCTTGGGACAGTATGGCTACACCTTC. Based on the CDR3 plus reference TRBV11-2 and TRBJ1-2, the full variable domain is EAGVAQSPRYKIIEKRQSVAFWCNPISGHATLYWYQQILGQGPKLLIQFQNNGVVDDSQLPKDRFSAERLKGVDSTLKIQPAKLEDSAVYLCASSLGQYGYTFGSGTRLTVV.

This chain joins TRBV28 and TRBJ1-5; 8 bases line up with TRBD1. J gave up 6 bases and V 3 bases, and 10 bases lay outside the gene matches. This CDR3 contains 16 residues. Germline V CDR1 and CDR2: MDHEN, SYDVKM. CDR3 in DNA: TGTGCCAGCAGTTTTCGCCAGGGGGCCAGGGGTCAGCCCCAGCATTTT. This gives the protein CASSFRQGARGQPQHF.

J is TRBJ2-5 and V is TRBV12-5, with TRBD1 as a possible D gene (5 bases). CDR1 and CDR2 (germline): LGHNT, FRNRAP. The CDR3 is 13 amino acids. V gave up 7 bases and J gave up 4 bases, with 13 bases separating them. CDR3 in amino acids: CASAPDSPETQYF. The CDR3 nucleotides are TGTGCTAGTGCCCCAGACAGCCCAGAGACCCAGTACTTC.

J is TRBJ2-7 and V is TRBV28; 8 nucleotides match TRBD2. V dropped 4 bases and J dropped 0; count of bases not matched to a gene: 5. Germline-derived CDR1 and CDR2 are MDHEN and SYDVKM. The CDR3 spans 15 residues. CDR3 DNA sequence: TGTGCCAGCAGTTCCTCTAGCGGGCGCTCCTACGAGCAGTACTTC. Protein product: CASSSSSGRSYEQYF.

The chain employs TRBV6-2 or TRBV6-3 and TRBJ2-5; 8 bases align to TRBD2. CDR3 size: 16 residues. After removal of 0 bases from V and 4 bases from J, the junction contained 7 bases not matched to a gene. Germline V gene lookup returns CDR1 MNHEY and CDR2 SVGEGT. The CDR3 sequence: CASSYSAGAGRETQYF. CDR3 coding DNA: TGTGCCAGCAGTTACTCAGCGGGAGCAGGCAGAGAGACCCAGTACTTC.

This chain connects TRBV4-3 to TRBJ2-2; 11 bases are a match to TRBD1. This CDR3 region has 18 residues. J lost 4 bases, V lost 3 bases, and 10 bases had no gene match. Germline V gives CDR1 LGHNA, CDR2 YSLEER. CDR3 protein: CASSHPLSGTGGTGELFF. In DNA, the CDR3 is TGCGCCAGCAGCCACCCCCTCTCTGGGACAGGGGGCACCGGGGAGCTGTTTTTT.

A few counts support this clone. V is TRBV6-5 and J is TRBJ1-1, with D unresolved. Trimming left V 6 bases short and J 1 base short, with 12 bases between. The germline V gene encodes CDR1 MNHEY and CDR2 SVGAGI. The CDR3 consists of 14 residues. CDR3 residues: CASSEGQRNTEAFF. Here the CDR3 DNA reads TGTGCCAGCAGCGAGGGCCAAAGGAACACTGAAGCTTTCTTT.

This chain links TRBV19 with TRBJ1-4, with D perhaps matching TRBD1 (5 bases). This CDR3 comprises 16 residues. V was cut by 5 bases and J by 4 bases, with 17 bases left in between. Germline lookup yields CDR1 LNHDA and CDR2 SQIVND (reference sequence). This chain's CDR3 is CASSALPTAYNEKLFF. The CDR3 nucleotides are TGTGCCAGTAGTGCCCTACCGACAGCGTATAATGAAAAACTGTTTTTT.